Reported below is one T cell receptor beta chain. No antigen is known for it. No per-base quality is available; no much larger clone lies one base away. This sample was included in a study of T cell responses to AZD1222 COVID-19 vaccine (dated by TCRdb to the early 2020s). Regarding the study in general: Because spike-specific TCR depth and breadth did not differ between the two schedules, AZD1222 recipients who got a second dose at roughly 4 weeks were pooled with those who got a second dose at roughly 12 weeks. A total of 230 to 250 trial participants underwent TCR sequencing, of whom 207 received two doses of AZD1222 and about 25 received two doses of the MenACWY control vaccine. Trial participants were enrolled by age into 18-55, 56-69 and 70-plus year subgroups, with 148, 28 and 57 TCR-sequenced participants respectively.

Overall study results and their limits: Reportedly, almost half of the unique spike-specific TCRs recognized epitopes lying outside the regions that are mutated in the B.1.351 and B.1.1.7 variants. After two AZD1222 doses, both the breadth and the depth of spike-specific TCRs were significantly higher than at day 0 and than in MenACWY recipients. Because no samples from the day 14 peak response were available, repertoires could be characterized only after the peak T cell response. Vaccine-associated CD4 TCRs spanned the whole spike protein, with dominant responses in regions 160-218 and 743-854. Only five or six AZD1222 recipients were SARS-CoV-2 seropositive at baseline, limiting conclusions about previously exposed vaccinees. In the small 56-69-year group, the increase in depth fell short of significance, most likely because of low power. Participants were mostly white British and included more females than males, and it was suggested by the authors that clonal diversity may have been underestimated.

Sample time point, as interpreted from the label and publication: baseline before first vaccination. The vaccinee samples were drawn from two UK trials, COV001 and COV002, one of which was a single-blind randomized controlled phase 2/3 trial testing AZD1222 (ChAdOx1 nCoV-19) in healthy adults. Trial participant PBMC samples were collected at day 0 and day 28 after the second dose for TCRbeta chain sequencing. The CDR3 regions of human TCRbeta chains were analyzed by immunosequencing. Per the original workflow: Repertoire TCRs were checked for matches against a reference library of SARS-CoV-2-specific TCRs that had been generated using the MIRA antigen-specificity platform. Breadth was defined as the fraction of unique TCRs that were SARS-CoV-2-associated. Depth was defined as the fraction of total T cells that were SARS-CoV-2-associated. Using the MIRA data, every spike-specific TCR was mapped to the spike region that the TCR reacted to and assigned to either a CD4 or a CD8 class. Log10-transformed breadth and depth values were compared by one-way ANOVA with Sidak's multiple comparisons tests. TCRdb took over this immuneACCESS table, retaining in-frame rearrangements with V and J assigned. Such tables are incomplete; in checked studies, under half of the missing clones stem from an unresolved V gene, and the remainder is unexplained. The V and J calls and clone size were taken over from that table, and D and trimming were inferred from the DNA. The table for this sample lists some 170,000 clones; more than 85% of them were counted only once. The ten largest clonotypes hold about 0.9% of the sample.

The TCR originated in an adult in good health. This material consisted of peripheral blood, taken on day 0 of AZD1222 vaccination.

The DNA sequence follows: TGTGCCAGCAAAAGCCAGGGTAGTACAGGTGAAAAACTGTTTTTT. It is translated as CASKSQGSTGEKLFF. This receptor chain uses TRBV6-1 and TRBJ1-4; TRBD1 is possibly the D segment (5 matching bases). V loses 7 bases of germline sequence and J loses 7 bases, and the interval between the two ends is 19 bases. The germline V gene sets CDR1 to MNHNS and CDR2 to SASEGT. There are 15 amino acids in the CDR3, from cysteine to phenylalanine inclusive. Left in the record is the CDR3 DNA by itself, 45 bases read in frame from the first base.